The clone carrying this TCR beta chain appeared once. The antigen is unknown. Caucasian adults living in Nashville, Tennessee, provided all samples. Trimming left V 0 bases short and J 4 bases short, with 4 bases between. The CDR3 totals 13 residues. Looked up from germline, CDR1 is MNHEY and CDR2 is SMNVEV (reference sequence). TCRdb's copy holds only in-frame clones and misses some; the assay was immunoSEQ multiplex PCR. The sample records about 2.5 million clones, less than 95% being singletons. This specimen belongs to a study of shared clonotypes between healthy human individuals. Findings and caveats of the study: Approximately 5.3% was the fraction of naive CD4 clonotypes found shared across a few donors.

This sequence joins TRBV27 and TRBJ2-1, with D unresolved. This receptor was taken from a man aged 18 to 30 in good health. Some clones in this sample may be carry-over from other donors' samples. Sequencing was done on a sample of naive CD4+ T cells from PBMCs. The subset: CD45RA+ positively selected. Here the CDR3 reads CASSLSNYNEQFF. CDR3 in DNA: TGTGCCAGCAGTTTATCAAATTACAATGAGCAGTTCTTC.